This T cell receptor beta chain was identified during a study of blood T cell repertoires in COVID-19. Per the germline V gene, CDR1 is MNHEY and CDR2 is SVGEGT. The CDR3 is 17 residues long. V dropped 6 bases and J dropped 6; count of bases not matched to a gene: 16. How the authors handled the data: Nucleated cell number was recorded as an estimate derived from reference gene primer amplification. The protocol was immunoSEQ multiplex PCR, while the TCRdb copy is restricted to in-frame clones and leaves out a portion. V, J and clone size reflect that table, while D and trimming were determined from the DNA. The sample includes hundreds of thousands of clones, 88% of them seen just once.

This chain joins TRBV6-2 or TRBV6-3 and TRBJ2-2, with 7 bases aligning to TRBD1. Material for sequencing was peripheral blood. The receptor's source is an older man with acute or convalescent COVID-19. The CDR3 reads CASSNNRQGQKAGELFF. CDR3 nucleotide sequence: TGTGCCAGCAGCAACAATAGACAGGGACAAAAGGCCGGGGAGCTGTTTTTT.